This TCR beta chain was sequenced in a study of CD8+ T cells in alopecia areata. This sample's treatment: oral pan-JAK inhibitor, 5-10 mg twice daily. Germline-derived CDR1 and CDR2 are SEHNR and FQNEAQ (reference sequence). V lost 1 base and J 2 bases, leaving 11 bases between the germline ends. The CDR3 totals 15 residues. As the sequencing template, cDNA was produced by extracting RNA and reverse transcribing it. The assay was immunoSEQ multiplex PCR, and TCRdb's table has in-frame clones only and misses some. This sample has 180,000 or so clones, with 51% found just once. The chain uses TRBV7-9 and TRBJ1-2; D not resolved. The specimen comprised CD8+ T cells sorted from blood, sampled at roughly week 53, from a patient treated with tofacitinib. The sequence was collected from a human donor with alopecia areata. The CDR3 protein is CASSLGSPTNYGYTF. The CDR3 bases are TGTGCCAGCAGCTTAGGCAGCCCGACCAACTATGGCTACACCTTC.